This entry concerns a single TCR beta chain. What it recognizes is unknown. The data stem from a study of immune heterogeneity within non-small cell lung tumors. The study, taken as a whole, reports: Statistically, local T-cell clonality exhibited a moderate yet significant correlation with local tumor mutational burden (R 0.3 to 0.35). There were identical dominant CDR3 beta clonotypes recurring across tumor sites within a patient, together with site-unique high-frequency clones. The study found high-frequency T-cell receptor beta clonotypes largely distinct between individual patients.

The authors amplified TCR beta CDR3 by multiplex PCR with 32 V and 13 J primers. TCRdb used MiXCR to reprocess the multiplex PCR reads, holding one entry per CDR3 protein. The profile shows about 2,900 distinct CDR3 sequences, over 45% of them singletons. The template for each sample was around 600 ng of genomic DNA, which had been extracted from bulk tumor tissue. Several biopsies were collected from each primary tumor during surgery. They were spaced as far apart as possible within the tumor mass. Curative operations were performed on patients who had untreated, newly diagnosed non-small cell lung cancer. Each donor was a newly diagnosed non-small cell lung cancer patient undergoing surgery with curative intent. CDR1 and CDR2 (germline): LNHNV, YYDKDF (reference sequence). The CDR3 runs to 16 residues. Trimming at V came to 8 bases and at J to 6 bases, leaving 11 bases not matched to a gene.

The TCR originated in a woman aged 55-69 years with non-small cell lung cancer. Material: lung tumor tissue. The chain carries TRBV15 and TRBJ2-1; TRBD2 aligns across 12 bases. CDR3 sequence (DNA): TGTGCCACCGGGCTAGCGGGAGGGCGCCTAGGCAATGAGCAGTTCTTC. Its translation: CATGLAGGRLGNEQFF.